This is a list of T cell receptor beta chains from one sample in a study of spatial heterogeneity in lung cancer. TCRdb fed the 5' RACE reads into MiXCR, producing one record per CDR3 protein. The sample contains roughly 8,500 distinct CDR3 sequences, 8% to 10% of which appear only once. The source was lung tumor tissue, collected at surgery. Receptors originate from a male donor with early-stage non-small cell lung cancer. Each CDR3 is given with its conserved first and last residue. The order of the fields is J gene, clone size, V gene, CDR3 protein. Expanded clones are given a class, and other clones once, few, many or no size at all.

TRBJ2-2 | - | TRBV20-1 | CSARLAGITGELFF
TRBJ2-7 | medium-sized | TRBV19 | CASSPTTGLSYEQYF
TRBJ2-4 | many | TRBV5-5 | CASSLETSGFNIQYF
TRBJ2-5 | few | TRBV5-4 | CASSPELGTQYF
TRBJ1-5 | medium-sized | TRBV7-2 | CASSLSPQNNQPQHF
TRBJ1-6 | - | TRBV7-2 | CASSQTNSLDNSPLHF
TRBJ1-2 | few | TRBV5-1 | CASSLGQDGYGYTF
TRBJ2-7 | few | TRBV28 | CASSFGGRYEQYF
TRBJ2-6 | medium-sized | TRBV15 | CATSRPVSGANVLTF
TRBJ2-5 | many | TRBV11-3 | CASSLGGDQETQYF
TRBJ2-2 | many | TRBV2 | CASTSTSGQNTGELFF
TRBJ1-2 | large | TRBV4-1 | CASSQGPGQTFYGYTF
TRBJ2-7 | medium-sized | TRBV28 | CASSGQGGPYPYEQYF
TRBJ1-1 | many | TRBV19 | CASSVDRGSAEAFF
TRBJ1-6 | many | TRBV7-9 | CASSLGDINSPLHF
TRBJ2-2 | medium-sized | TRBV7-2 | CASSLGDRFTGELFF
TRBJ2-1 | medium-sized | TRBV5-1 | CASSTRTSGIWAEQFF
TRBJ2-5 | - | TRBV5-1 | CASSLEQSSQETQYF
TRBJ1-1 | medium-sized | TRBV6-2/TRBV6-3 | CAALRRDNTEAFF
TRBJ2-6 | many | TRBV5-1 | CASSDTGPGANVLTF
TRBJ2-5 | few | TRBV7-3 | CASSLNGRATGEETQYF
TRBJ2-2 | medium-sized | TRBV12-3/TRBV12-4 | CASRISGIDTGELFF
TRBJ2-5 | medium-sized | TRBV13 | CASSLRLAGVETQYF
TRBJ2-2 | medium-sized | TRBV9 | CASSVVTGELFF
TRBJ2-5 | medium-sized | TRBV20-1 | CSALRGPGEQTTQYF
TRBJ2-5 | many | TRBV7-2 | CASSLTKETQYF
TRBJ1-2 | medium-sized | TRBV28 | CASSLPFRDRGRYGYTF
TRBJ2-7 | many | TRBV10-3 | CAISEGTKSPSSEQYF
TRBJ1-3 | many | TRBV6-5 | CASTKGNTIYF
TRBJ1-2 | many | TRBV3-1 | CASSQQGANGYTF
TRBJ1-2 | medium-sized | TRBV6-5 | CASRGDSNYGYTF
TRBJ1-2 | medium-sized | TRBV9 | CASSGVQATNYGYTF
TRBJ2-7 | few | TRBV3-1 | CASSQSQVVYEQYF
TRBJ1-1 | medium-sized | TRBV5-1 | CASSRDRGGAEAFF
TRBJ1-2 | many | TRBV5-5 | CASSSRTGEYGYTF
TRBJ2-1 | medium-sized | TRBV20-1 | CSARGHYNEQFF
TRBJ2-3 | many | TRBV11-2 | CASSLALSTDTQYF
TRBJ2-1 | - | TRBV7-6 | CASSRSGSRDEQFF
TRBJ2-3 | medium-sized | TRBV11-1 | CASSLAGGGDTQYF
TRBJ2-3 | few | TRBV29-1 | CSVLTHTHTQYF
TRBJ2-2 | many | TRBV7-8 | CASSLDWGVDTGELFF
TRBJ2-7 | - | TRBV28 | CASSLWGARSSYEQYF
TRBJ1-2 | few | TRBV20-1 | CSARGLDRSQPNTF
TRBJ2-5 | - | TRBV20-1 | CSAPGGRGETQYF
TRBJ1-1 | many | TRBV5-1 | CASSLTPENTEAFF
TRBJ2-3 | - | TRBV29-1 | CSVVPRGQGVVGTDTQYF
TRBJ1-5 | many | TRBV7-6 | CASSQNPSRPQHF
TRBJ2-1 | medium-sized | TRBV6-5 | CASSRRLAGSYNEQFF
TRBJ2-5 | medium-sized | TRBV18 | CASSRGIEETQYF
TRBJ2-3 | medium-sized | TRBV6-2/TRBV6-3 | CASSYSSDTQYF
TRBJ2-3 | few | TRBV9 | CASSVSGEDTQYF